Each of the 3 T cell receptor beta chains below was sequenced from the same sample in a study of T cells in Graves' hyperthyroidism and ophthalmopathy. Amplified TCR beta CDR3 regions derived from RNA transcripts. Researchers ran a first-round RT-PCR on the TCR CDR3 using the HTBI primer set. One entry per CDR3 protein results from TCRdb running MiXCR on the multiplex PCR reads. The table has hundreds of thousands of distinct CDR3 sequences, 20% to 25% seen once. Sequencing input: blood. The receptors stem from a man aged 30 to 39 with Graves' ophthalmopathy.

This clonotype occurred many times. The CDR3: CASSPSSDSYNEQFF. In nucleotides, the CDR3 is TGTGCCAGCAGTCCCTCTAGCGACTCCTACAATGAGCAGTTCTTC. This sequence joins TRBV28 and TRBJ2-1; perhaps TRBD2 as D (6 bases). The CDR3 covers 15 residues. The V gene lost 5 bases and the J gene lost 0 bases, with 11 bases spanning the gap. Germline V gene lookup returns CDR1 MDHEN and CDR2 SYDVKM.

This clonotype turned up a few times. V gene TRBV10-3 combines with J gene TRBJ2-7; 9 bases agree with TRBD1. The germline V gene has CDR1 ENHRY and CDR2 SYGVKD. The CDR3 is 16 residues long. The trim removed 3 bases at V and 0 bases at J, leaving 6 bases unmatched. CDR3 coding DNA: TGTGCCATCAGTGACCCCGGGACAGGGCCCTCCTACGAGCAGTACTTC. Encoded protein: CAISDPGTGPSYEQYF.

This clonotype has ten or more counts. The V gene is TRBV2, the J gene TRBJ2-1; D ambiguous. This CDR3 is 15 amino acids long. Germline assignment: CDR1 SNHLY and CDR2 FYNNEI. The V and J ends lost 2 bases and 0 bases respectively, with 8 bases between them. CDR3 residues: CASSETDSSYNEQFF. As DNA, the CDR3 is TGTGCCAGCAGTGAAACCGATAGCTCCTACAATGAGCAGTTCTTC.